This paragraph covers one T cell receptor beta chain sequence. This sample is drawn from a study of blood T cells in healthy people across ages. The second PCR ran about 6 to 11 cycles with a sample-barcoded 5' primer and J-beta primers. MiXCR was run by TCRdb on the 5' RACE reads, yielding one entry per CDR3 protein. The sample lists around 800,000 distinct CDR3 sequences, about 55% occurring once. Per germline, CDR1 DFQATT and CDR2 SNEGSKA (reference sequence). The CDR3 is 15 amino acids. Trimming cost V 4 bases and J 9 bases; bases outside gene matches: 14. What was sequenced was blood. The chain joins TRBV20-1 to TRBJ2-1; 8 bases match TRBD2. This sequence was found in a man aged 80 or over in good health. This chain's CDR3 is CSATLRSGGIGEQFF. The CDR3, as DNA: TGCAGTGCTACCTTGAGGAGCGGGGGCATAGGTGAGCAGTTCTTC.